The 22 T cell receptor beta chains below all came from one sample that was sequenced in a study of PD-1 blockade in classical Hodgkin lymphoma. Clones were read by immunoSEQ multiplex PCR, and TCRdb kept only the in-frame ones, dropping some. The data show around 21,000 clones, about 88% seen once. The time point was: cycle 4 day 1 (C4D1), after five to seven weeks of nivolumab. Every patient experienced relapse after autologous stem cell transplantation, and brentuximab vedotin exposure varied. It was by magnetic negative selection that CD8+ T cells were isolated from thawed PBMCs. Sequences were derived from CD8+ T cells from blood, sampled before the fourth cycle of nivolumab. The receptor source for this set is a human donor with classical Hodgkin lymphoma.

The rearrangement uses TRBV5-6 and TRBJ2-7, with TRBD2 matching over 9 bases. V gave up 5 bases and J gave up 4 bases; unmatched junction bases: 7. This CDR3 spans 14 amino acids. Germline values: CDR1 SGHDT, CDR2 YYEEEE. CDR3 in amino acids: CASRAGTSLYEQYF. CDR3 DNA: TGTGCCAGCAGAGCCGGGACTAGCTTGTACGAGCAGTACTTC.

On this clone: Mismatch with germline at one junction end may stem from a read error. V usage is TRBV7-7 and J usage is TRBJ2-1; D is possibly TRBD1 (6 bases). CDR3 size: 16 residues. The germline gives CDR1 SSHAT, CDR2 FNYEAQ (reference sequence). CDR3 region: CASSARGGVEYNEQFF. The CDR3, as DNA: TGTGCTAGCAGCGCCAGAGGGGGAGTTGAATACAATGAGCAGTTCTTC.

V gene TRBV27 combines with J gene TRBJ2-7; no clear D gene. The V end lost 4 bases, the J end lost 3 bases, and 16 bases lay between the germline ends. Germline-derived CDR1 and CDR2 are MNHEY and SMNVEV (reference sequence). This CDR3 is 15 amino acids long. In DNA, the CDR3 is TGTGCCAGCAGTTGGTCCCAGAGGACGGACTACGAGCAGTACTTC. Translation: CASSWSQRTDYEQYF.

The J gene is TRBJ2-2, the V gene TRBV27, with 9 nucleotides matching TRBD2. Germline V lookup: CDR1 MNHEY, CDR2 SMNVEV (reference sequence). J gave up 6 bases and V 7 bases, and 6 bases lay outside the gene matches. This CDR3 has 14 residues. This chain's CDR3 is CASTSGNLAGELFF. DNA of the CDR3: TGTGCCAGCACTAGCGGGAATTTGGCCGGGGAGCTGTTTTTT.

The chain is built from TRBV15 and TRBJ1-2; unclear D gene. The V end was cut by 5 bases, the J end by 3 bases, with 7 bases between. Germline V lookup: CDR1 LNHNV, CDR2 YYDKDF (reference sequence). This CDR3 is 12 amino acids long. The CDR3 spells CATSWRDYGYTF. The CDR3 DNA follows: TGTGCCACCAGCTGGAGGGACTATGGCTACACCTTC.

The rearrangement uses TRBV28 and TRBJ1-4, with D unresolved. Between the trimmed V and J ends, which lost 5 bases and 0 bases, there was a span of 13 bases. This CDR3 is built from 16 residues. In germline, CDR1 is MDHEN, CDR2 SYDVKM. The CDR3 loop reads CASSPTQLATNEKLFF. The CDR3 nucleotides are TGTGCCAGCAGTCCCACCCAGCTTGCAACTAATGAAAAACTGTTTTTT.

This rearrangement joins TRBV4-1 to TRBJ2-7; no firm D call. The CDR3 covers 16 residues. The V and J ends lost 5 bases and 2 bases respectively, with 19 bases between them. Germline V CDR1 and CDR2: MGHRA, YSYEKL. The CDR3 here is CASSAAPQAPPYEQYF. CDR3 sequence (DNA): TGCGCCAGCAGCGCTGCGCCGCAGGCACCACCCTACGAGCAGTACTTC.

The rearrangement links TRBV23-1 to TRBJ1-2; tentative D call: TRBD1 (5 bases). TRBV23-1 is given ORF status, its function remaining uncertain. Trimming removed 3 bases from V and 4 bases from J, with 12 bases in between. This CDR3 contains 14 residues. CDR3 region: CASSQGEGSYGYTF. The CDR3 bases are TGCGCCAGCAGTCAGGGGGAAGGTAGCTATGGCTACACCTTC.

The genes are TRBV19 and TRBJ2-7, with 8 bases aligning to TRBD1. CDR1 is LNHDA and CDR2 is SQIVND in the germline V gene (reference sequence). The CDR3 consists of 14 residues. The J segment lost 1 base and the V segment lost 5 bases, leaving 4 bases of the junction unmatched. The CDR3 here is CASSFTGGSYEQYF. CDR3 coding DNA: TGTGCCAGTAGTTTCACAGGGGGGTCCTACGAGCAGTACTTC.

Concerning this clone itself: Other DNA sequences of this sample code for an identical CDR3. The genes are TRBV28 and TRBJ2-7, with 13 nucleotides matching TRBD2. The CDR3 sequence is 15 residues long. Germline lookup yields CDR1 MDHEN and CDR2 SYDVKM. Unmatched junction bases numbered 8, after V lost 6 bases and J lost 6 bases. The CDR3 here is CASRRTSGSGGEQYF. The CDR3 DNA is TGTGCCAGCAGACGGACTAGCGGGAGTGGGGGCGAGCAGTACTTC.

The V call is TRBV2, the J call TRBJ2-7; D remains unclear. The length of the CDR3 is 14 residues. Germline CDR1 SNHLY, CDR2 FYNNEI. The V end was cut by 5 bases, the J end by 0 bases, with 11 bases between. CDR3 amino acids: CASSQTESSYEQYF. The CDR3 bases are TGTGCCAGCAGTCAAACAGAGAGCTCCTACGAGCAGTACTTC.

This rearrangement joins TRBV7-6 to TRBJ1-5, with D perhaps TRBD1 (5 bases). CDR1 and CDR2 (germline): SGHVS, FNYEAQ. The V and J ends lost 4 bases and 7 bases respectively, with 11 bases between them. The CDR3 covers 13 residues. CDR3 nucleotide sequence: TGTGCCAGCAGCTCGGGGGGAAACCAGCCCCAGCATTTT. It yields the protein CASSSGGNQPQHF. The full variable domain, in which reference TRBV7-6 and TRBJ1-5 provide the parts outside the CDR3, is GAGVSQSPRYKVTKRGQDVALRCDPISGHVSLYWYRQALGQGPEFLTYFNYEAQQDKSGLPNDRFSAERPEGSISTLTIQRTEQRDSAMYRCASSSGGNQPQHFGDGTRLSIL.

The chain combines TRBV9 with TRBJ2-1; TRBD2 might be the D (6 bases). CDR3 length: 15 residues. V dropped 10 bases and J dropped 4 bases, with 21 bases sitting between them. CDR1 is SGDLS and CDR2 is YYNGEE in the germline V gene. This CDR3 is CAGSAGLALYNEQFF. The DNA for the CDR3 is TGTGCCGGGTCGGCCGGGCTAGCGCTATACAATGAGCAGTTCTTC.

The J gene is TRBJ1-4, the V gene TRBV10-3; the D gene is possibly TRBD1 (6 bases). Trimming removed 6 bases from V and 0 bases from J, with 11 bases in between. Per germline, CDR1 ENHRY and CDR2 SYGVKD. The length of the CDR3 is 15 residues. CDR3 sequence reads: CAIRGQDATNEKLFF. The CDR3 bases are TGTGCCATCAGGGGACAAGACGCAACTAATGAAAAACTGTTTTTT.

This chain joins TRBV28 and TRBJ1-5; D is uncertain. This CDR3 spans 13 amino acids. Germline V gene data show CDR1 as MDHEN and CDR2 as SYDVKM. Trimming took 9 bases from V and 3 from J, leaving 12 bases between them. Here the CDR3 reads CASGQILNQPQHF. The CDR3 bases are TGTGCCAGTGGCCAGATCCTCAATCAGCCCCAGCATTTT.

This chain joins TRBV10-1 and TRBJ2-2; D gene uncertain. Trimming removed 7 bases from V and 0 bases from J, with 15 bases in between. There are 16 residues in the CDR3. Germline CDR1 is WNHNN and CDR2 is SYGVQD (reference sequence). The chain's CDR3 is CASIGAIGPNTGELFF. CDR3 DNA sequence: TGCGCCAGCATAGGAGCGATCGGGCCGAACACCGGGGAGCTGTTTTTT.

V is TRBV30 and J is TRBJ1-1; tentatively, D is TRBD1 (6 bases). CDR3 size: 13 residues. Trimming shortened V by 8 bases and J by 6 bases, and 19 bases separated the two germline ends. Germline V gives CDR1 GTSNPN, CDR2 SVGIG (reference sequence). The CDR3 DNA reads TGTGCCCGGGGGGGGCGAAACGGCCCTGAAGCTTTCTTT. Amino acid sequence: CARGGRNGPEAFF.

The rearrangement links TRBV10-2 to TRBJ2-5; 10 bases map to TRBD2. The CDR3 covers 17 residues. Germline CDR1 reads WSHSY; CDR2 reads SAAADI. With 3 bases clipped from V and 2 bases from J, the junction kept 9 bases outside the gene matches. CDR3 nucleotide sequence: TGCGCCAGCAGTGACCGACTAGCGGGCACCAAACAAGAGACCCAGTACTTC. This encodes CASSDRLAGTKQETQYF.

V usage is TRBV27 and J usage is TRBJ1-6; tentative D call: TRBD1 (6 bases). Germline V gene sequence: CDR1 MNHEY, CDR2 SMNVEV (reference sequence). The CDR3 is 13 residues long. Between the trimmed V and J ends, which lost 8 bases and 6 bases, there was a span of 11 bases. CDR3 coding DNA: TGTGCCAGCGGACAGCAAATTAATTCACCCCTCCACTTT. Its translation: CASGQQINSPLHF.

This chain uses TRBV20-1 with TRBJ2-7, with unresolved D. Trimming stripped 5 bases from V and 4 bases from J, with 9 bases between. The CDR3 has 11 amino acids. Looked up from germline, CDR1 is DFQATT and CDR2 is SNEGSKA (reference sequence). CDR3 DNA sequence: TGCAGTGCTCGGTTGGTTTACGAGCAGTACTTC. It codes for CSARLVYEQYF.

The CDR3 nucleotides read TGTGCCAGCAGTTCCCCGAGTTTGGGGTGGCGTAACGAGCAGTACTTC. This codes for CASSSPSLGWRNEQYF. J is TRBJ2-7 and V is TRBV7-8; D is unresolved. This CDR3 has 16 residues. Germline V gene sequence: CDR1 SGHVS, CDR2 FQNEAQ. Between the trimmed V and J ends, which lost 6 bases and 5 bases, there was a span of 23 bases.

CDR3 in DNA: TGTGCCTGGAGTGTCGGATTGGCACCGCACTACGAGCAGTACTTC. This sequence encodes CAWSVGLAPHYEQYF. The gene calls are TRBV30 and TRBJ2-7; D is unresolved. The germline CDR1 and CDR2 sequences are GTSNPN and SVGIG (reference sequence). V was trimmed by 0 bases and J by 3 bases, leaving 15 bases between them. The CDR3 spans 15 residues.